A selection of T cell receptor beta chains follows, all from one sample in a study of regulatory T cells in long-lasting Graves disease. MiXCR, applied by TCRdb to the multiplex PCR reads, yields one record per CDR3 protein. The sample holds roughly 530,000 distinct CDR3 sequences, about 16% seen once. These same data were also listed under a study on T cells in Graves' hyperthyroidism and ophthalmopathy.

The specimen was peripheral blood mononuclear cells (PBMCs), collected at new diagnosis, from a patient treated with antithyroid drugs. The receptors were sampled from a woman aged 35-60 years with Graves disease. CDR3s include the opening cysteine and the closing phenylalanine or tryptophan. The order of the fields is J gene, D gene, V gene, clone size, CDR3 DNA, CDR3 protein. The D gene is left open where the match is weak. Not every row has a clone size; where given, it reads once, few, many or a size class.

TRBJ1-5 | . | TRBV20-1 | many | TGCAGTGCTACCGGGGGCAGGCAGCCCCAGCATTTT | CSATGGRQPQHF
TRBJ1-5 | TRBD1 | TRBV28 | many | TGTGCCAGCAGGGGACAGGCATACAATCAGCCCCAGCATTTT | CASRGQAYNQPQHF
TRBJ1-6 | . | TRBV2 | many | TGTGCCAGCCACGCCAGGGGAGGGACCAATTCACCCCTCCACTTT | CASHARGGTNSPLHF
TRBJ2-2 | . | TRBV12-3/TRBV12-4 | . | TGTGCCAGCAGTTTCGCCGCAGCGAACACCGGGGAGCTGTTTTTT | CASSFAAANTGELFF
TRBJ1-5 | . | TRBV19 | . | TGTGCCAGTAGTAACCGGACAGTGTACCAGCCCCAGCATTTT | CASSNRTVYQPQHF
TRBJ2-2 | TRBD2 | TRBV7-2 | few | TGTGCCAGCCCGACTAGCGGGGGGCTTAACACCGGGGAGCTGTTTTTT | CASPTSGGLNTGELFF
TRBJ2-5 | . | TRBV6-1 | . | TGTGCCAGCAGTCCGCGGACCCTTCTAGGGGAGACCCAGTACTTC | CASSPRTLLGETQYF
TRBJ1-2 | TRBD1 | TRBV7-6 | many | TGTGCCAGCAGCTTAGAATCGGGGGGACAGGGGATCTATGGCTACACCTTC | CASSLESGGQGIYGYTF
TRBJ2-1 | . | TRBV18 | . | TGTGCCAGCTCACCACCTACGGGGGGCTACTACAATGAGCAGTTCTTC | CASSPPTGGYYNEQFF
TRBJ1-1 | TRBD1 | TRBV20-1 | many | TGCAGTATTAATACAGGGGAATTCCCTGAAGCTTTCTTT | CSINTGEFPEAFF
TRBJ2-7 | . | TRBV13 | many | TGTGCCAGCAGCTCCTTCCACGGGACACCTGGGAACGAGCAGTACTTC | CASSSFHGTPGNEQYF
TRBJ1-1 | . | TRBV9 | . | TGTGCCAGCAGCGTAGACGGTTATGAAGCTTTCTTT | CASSVDGYEAFF
TRBJ2-2 | TRBD1 | TRBV10-2 | few | TGCGCCAGCAGGGACAGGGGACAGAACACCGGGGAGCTGTTTTTT | CASRDRGQNTGELFF
TRBJ1-2 | . | TRBV18 | many | TGTGCCAGCTCACAACAAGAGAACTATGGCTACACCTTC | CASSQQENYGYTF
TRBJ1-1 | . | TRBV30 | many | TGTGCCTGGTACGAACGGGGAAAACTGGGTTTCTTT | CAWYERGKLGFF
TRBJ1-6 | . | TRBV14 | many | TGTGCCAGCAGCCTCCTCGGGGGAGAGACACCCCTCCACTTT | CASSLLGGETPLHF
TRBJ2-5 | . | TRBV28 | . | TGTGCCAGCAGATCAGGGGCGGCAGGGGGGGAGACCCAGTACTTC | CASRSGAAGGETQYF
TRBJ1-5 | . | TRBV12-3/TRBV12-4 | many | TGTGCCAGCAGTCGTATGGATCAGCCCCAGCATTTT | CASSRMDQPQHF
TRBJ2-3 | TRBD2 | TRBV18 | few | TGTGCCAGCTCACCACAGCGGGGGGCCGCAGATACGCAGTATTTT | CASSPQRGAADTQYF
TRBJ1-4 | . | TRBV3-1 | few | TGTGCCAGCAGCCCCTCTTCCTACTATAATGAAAAACTGTTTTTT | CASSPSSYYNEKLFF
TRBJ2-1 | TRBD1 | TRBV19 | few | TGTGCCAGTAGTATAGAAGTGGGACAGTCGAATGAGCAGTTCTTC | CASSIEVGQSNEQFF
TRBJ2-1 | . | TRBV2 | many | TGTGCCAGCATCAGACAGGACCCGGAGCAGTTCTTC | CASIRQDPEQFF
TRBJ1-1 | . | TRBV7-3 | . | TGTGCCAGCAGCGCCTCGGGGCCGAACACTGAAGCTTTCTTT | CASSASGPNTEAFF
TRBJ1-2 | . | TRBV6-9 | many | TGTGCCAGCAGTTCTTTCCGGGACAACCATGGCTACACCTTC | CASSSFRDNHGYTF
TRBJ2-5 | . | TRBV10-1 | few | TGCGCCAGCAGTGAGTCGGGGGGGGGCGTCGAGACCCAGTACTTC | CASSESGGGVETQYF
TRBJ1-6 | TRBD1 | TRBV12-3/TRBV12-4 | many | TGTGCCAGCAGTTTAGCGAATGGACAGGGGGTTTCACCCCTCCACTTT | CASSLANGQGVSPLHF
TRBJ1-4 | . | TRBV11-2 | many | TGTGCCAGCAGCCCCAGACAGGCCGCTAATGAAAAACTGTTTTTT | CASSPRQAANEKLFF
TRBJ2-7 | TRBD1 | TRBV10-3 | . | TGTGCCATCAGTGGGGGACAGGGGGCTTTCGAGCAGTACTTC | CAISGGQGAFEQYF
TRBJ2-6 | TRBD1 | TRBV2 | many | TGTGCCAGCATTGTGGTGCCAGGGGGCTCTGGGGCCAACGTCCTGACTTTC | CASIVVPGGSGANVLTF
TRBJ2-7 | . | TRBV9 | . | TGTGCCAGCAGCGTGGCAGGGAACTACTACGAGCAGTACTTC | CASSVAGNYYEQYF
TRBJ1-2 | TRBD1 | TRBV5-1 | many | TGCGCCAGCAGCTTTGGGACAGGTCAAAGTTATGGCTACACCTTC | CASSFGTGQSYGYTF
TRBJ1-1 | . | TRBV3-1 | many | TGTGCCAGCAGCCAAGATGGCCCGAACACTGAAGCTTTCTTT | CASSQDGPNTEAFF
TRBJ2-3 | TRBD1 | TRBV3-1 | few | TGTGCCAGCAGCCAACAAGGGGGCGGTAACACAGATACGCAGTATTTT | CASSQQGGGNTDTQYF
TRBJ2-5 | . | TRBV5-8 | . | TGTGCCAGCAGCTTGCCCGGGACGGCTCACCAAGAGACCCAGTACTTC | CASSLPGTAHQETQYF
TRBJ2-5 | . | TRBV18 | many | TGTGCCAGCTCACCCGGGGCGAAAGAGACCCAGTACTTC | CASSPGAKETQYF
TRBJ1-1 | . | TRBV12-3/TRBV12-4 | many | TGTGCCAGCAGCTTGCTGGGAGTGAACACTGAAGCTTTCTTT | CASSLLGVNTEAFF
TRBJ2-3 | . | TRBV13 | many | TGTGCCAGCAGCTTTGAATCCTCAAGCACAGATACGCAGTATTTT | CASSFESSSTDTQYF
TRBJ2-4 | . | TRBV12-3/TRBV12-4 | . | TGTGCCAGCACTAGGGGGGCCACGGCCAAAAACATTCAGTACTTC | CASTRGATAKNIQYF
TRBJ1-1 | . | TRBV7-2 | many | TGTGCCAGCAGCTTAATGGGGGCGGGGAACACTGAAGCTTTCTTT | CASSLMGAGNTEAFF
TRBJ2-3 | TRBD1 | TRBV6-2/TRBV6-3 | many | TGTGCCAGCCAGGGGGACACAGATACGCAGTATTTT | CASQGDTDTQYF
TRBJ2-5 | . | TRBV3-1 | many | TGTGCCAGCAGCCAAGATCGCTCGGGCCAAGAGACCCAGTACTTC | CASSQDRSGQETQYF
TRBJ2-5 | TRBD2 | TRBV4-1 | . | TGCGCCAGCAGCCGACTAGCGGCCAACCTCCAAGAGACCCAGTACTTC | CASSRLAANLQETQYF
TRBJ1-5 | . | TRBV29-1 | . | TGCAGCGTCCTTTACGGGTGGGGCAATCAGCCCCAGCATTTT | CSVLYGWGNQPQHF
TRBJ2-3 | . | TRBV5-1 | many | TGCGCCAGCAGCTTGGAGGGGGGCGGTTCGGATACGCAGTATTTT | CASSLEGGGSDTQYF
TRBJ2-2 | TRBD1 | TRBV7-9 | many | TGTGCCAGCAGCAAACCTCCGGGACAGGGGGCGAACACCGGGGAGCTGTTTTTT | CASSKPPGQGANTGELFF
TRBJ2-1 | TRBD2 | TRBV7-2 | . | TGTGCCAGCAGCCCCGCCCGGACTAGCGGGGGGGCCCATGAGCAGTTCTTC | CASSPARTSGGAHEQFF
TRBJ1-4 | TRBD1 | TRBV27 | . | TGTGCCAGCAGTCGAAGGGGACAGGGAGGTGAAAAACTGTTTTTT | CASSRRGQGGEKLFF
TRBJ2-1 | TRBD2 | TRBV10-3 | many | TGTGCCATCAGTTTTAGCGGGGGGGCCGATAATGAGCAGTTCTTC | CAISFSGGADNEQFF
TRBJ1-2 | . | TRBV12-3/TRBV12-4 | . | TGTGCCAGCAGTGCCGGGACACTAGAGGGGTGTGGCTACACCTTC | CASSAGTLEGCGYTF
TRBJ1-1 | . | TRBV7-8 | many | TGTGCCAGCAGCTTTAGGGTGACAGCGAACACTGAAGCTTTCTTT | CASSFRVTANTEAFF
TRBJ2-3 | . | TRBV5-1 | . | TGCGCCAGCAGTAACGTCGGGGGAACAGATACGCAGTATTTT | CASSNVGGTDTQYF
TRBJ1-3 | . | TRBV4-1 | few | TGCGCCAGCAGCCAACGCATGGATTCTGGAAACACCATATATTTT | CASSQRMDSGNTIYF
TRBJ2-3 | TRBD2 | TRBV12-3/TRBV12-4 | few | TGTGCCAGCCGTTGGACTAGCGCCACAGATACGCAGTATTTT | CASRWTSATDTQYF
TRBJ2-1 | TRBD1 | TRBV19 | . | TGTGCCAGTAGTATAGCGGGGACAGGGGTCGAGAATGAGCAGTTCTTC | CASSIAGTGVENEQFF
TRBJ1-5 | TRBD1 | TRBV28 | many | TGTGCCAGCAGTTGGGACAGGGGAGGATTGAGCAATCAGCCCCAGCATTTT | CASSWDRGGLSNQPQHF
TRBJ1-1 | TRBD1 | TRBV5-6 | many | TGTGCCAGCAGCTCAACGGGACAGAGGGTATGGAACACTGAAGCTTTCTTT | CASSSTGQRVWNTEAFF
TRBJ2-1 | TRBD1 | TRBV3-1 | many | TGTGCCAGCAGCCAAGATGCAAGACAGGGGGCGACTAATGAGCAGTTCTTC | CASSQDARQGATNEQFF